Listed below are T cell receptor beta chains from one sample, sequenced in a study of T-cell reconstitution after alpha-beta-depleted transplantation in children. TCRdb ran MiXCR on the PCR reads and lists one entry per CDR3 protein. The data show roughly 100,000 distinct CDR3 sequences, with around 6.1% seen just once and 5.5% to 7% held by the top ten. Sequences were derived from PBMCs, mostly from graft donor cells, sampled 60 days after TCRalphabeta/CD19-depleted stem cell transplant. All receptors come from a female patient between 2 and 15 years old who had a stem cell transplant for Fanconi anemia, so the T cells may come from the graft donor. The CDR3 runs from the conserved cysteine through the conserved F or W. The order of the fields is CDR3 protein, CDR3 DNA, D gene, clone size, V gene, J gene. D genes are given only for firm matches. For some rows the clone size is stated as once, few or many, or as a class when expanded; others skip it.

cdr3_aa: CASSSLRAGGVWDEQFF
cdr3_nt: TGTGCCAGCAGCTCTCTACGCGCAGGGGGCGTTTGGGATGAGCAGTTCTTC
d_call: TRBD1
clone_size: NA
v_call: TRBV5-5
j_call: TRBJ2-1

cdr3_aa: CASSGGTVSYEQYF
cdr3_nt: TGTGCCAGCTCAGGGGGGACAGTCTCCTACGAGCAGTACTTC
d_call: NA
clone_size: NA
v_call: TRBV18
j_call: TRBJ2-7

cdr3_aa: CASAGGLTDTQYF
cdr3_nt: TGTGCCAGCGCGGGGGGACTCACAGATACGCAGTATTTT
d_call: TRBD2
clone_size: NA
v_call: TRBV3-1
j_call: TRBJ2-3

cdr3_aa: CASSEQGSLGSPLHF
cdr3_nt: TGTGCCAGCAGTGAACAGGGGAGTTTAGGATCACCCCTCCACTTT
d_call: TRBD1
clone_size: few
v_call: TRBV12-3/TRBV12-4
j_call: TRBJ1-6

cdr3_aa: CASSSGTPVTDTQYF
cdr3_nt: TGTGCCAGCAGTTCCGGGACACCCGTCACAGATACGCAGTATTTT
d_call: NA
clone_size: many
v_call: TRBV5-6
j_call: TRBJ2-3

cdr3_aa: CASSIGTGVGKLFF
cdr3_nt: TGTGCCAGCAGTATTGGGACAGGAGTGGGAAAACTGTTTTTT
d_call: TRBD1
clone_size: many
v_call: TRBV12-3/TRBV12-4
j_call: TRBJ1-4

cdr3_aa: CASSERQGPNYGYTF
cdr3_nt: TGTGCCAGCAGTGAGCGACAGGGTCCTAACTATGGCTACACCTTC
d_call: TRBD1
clone_size: NA
v_call: TRBV28
j_call: TRBJ1-2

cdr3_aa: CASSLYSEQYF
cdr3_nt: TGTGCCAGCAGTTTATATTCCGAGCAGTACTTC
d_call: NA
clone_size: many
v_call: TRBV12-3/TRBV12-4
j_call: TRBJ2-7

cdr3_aa: CSASPLAGSDTQYF
cdr3_nt: TGCAGTGCTAGTCCACTAGCGGGCTCAGATACGCAGTATTTT
d_call: TRBD2
clone_size: few
v_call: TRBV20-1
j_call: TRBJ2-3

cdr3_aa: CASSSTVTGELFF
cdr3_nt: TGTGCCAGCAGTTCCACAGTCACCGGGGAGCTGTTTTTT
d_call: NA
clone_size: few
v_call: TRBV7-3
j_call: TRBJ2-2

cdr3_aa: CASSERGLAGGPSSTDTQYF
cdr3_nt: TGTGCCAGCAGCGAGAGGGGACTAGCGGGGGGGCCTTCAAGCACAGATACGCAGTATTTT
d_call: TRBD2
clone_size: many
v_call: TRBV7-2
j_call: TRBJ2-3

cdr3_aa: CASSLAGRAYEQYF
cdr3_nt: TGTGCCAGCAGCTTAGCCGGGAGGGCCTACGAGCAGTACTTC
d_call: TRBD2
clone_size: many
v_call: TRBV7-2
j_call: TRBJ2-7

cdr3_aa: CASSYGLGSYNEQFF
cdr3_nt: TGTGCCAGCAGTTATGGGCTAGGCAGCTACAATGAGCAGTTCTTC
d_call: NA
clone_size: many
v_call: TRBV6-5
j_call: TRBJ2-1

cdr3_aa: CAWSVDGVSYNEQFF
cdr3_nt: TGTGCCTGGAGTGTTGACGGTGTCTCCTACAATGAGCAGTTCTTC
d_call: NA
clone_size: many
v_call: TRBV30
j_call: TRBJ2-1

cdr3_aa: CASSLSDRLAGGPSYNEQFF
cdr3_nt: TGCGCCAGCAGCTTGTCTGATCGACTAGCGGGGGGGCCGTCCTACAATGAGCAGTTCTTC
d_call: TRBD2
clone_size: NA
v_call: TRBV5-1
j_call: TRBJ2-1

cdr3_aa: CASSFPTRLAGGPLQETQYF
cdr3_nt: TGTGCCAGCAGCTTCCCAACCCGACTAGCGGGGGGGCCACTACAAGAGACCCAGTACTTC
d_call: TRBD2
clone_size: few
v_call: TRBV7-9
j_call: TRBJ2-5

cdr3_aa: CASSLEAPETQYF
cdr3_nt: TGCGCCAGCAGCTTGGAGGCGCCAGAGACCCAGTACTTC
d_call: NA
clone_size: few
v_call: TRBV5-1
j_call: TRBJ2-5

cdr3_aa: CAISFEVGVSTTGEQYF
cdr3_nt: TGTGCCATCAGTTTTGAGGTGGGAGTTTCCACTACGGGTGAGCAGTACTTC
d_call: NA
clone_size: many
v_call: TRBV10-3
j_call: TRBJ2-7

cdr3_aa: CARQAGGSYNEQFF
cdr3_nt: TGTGCCAGACAAGCGGGAGGCTCCTACAATGAGCAGTTCTTC
d_call: TRBD2
clone_size: many
v_call: TRBV2
j_call: TRBJ2-1

cdr3_aa: CASWFSPSGEQYF
cdr3_nt: TGTGCCAGCTGGTTCAGCCCTTCGGGAGAGCAGTACTTC
d_call: NA
clone_size: NA
v_call: TRBV6-1
j_call: TRBJ2-7

cdr3_aa: CASSLGGFNSYNGQFF
cdr3_nt: TGTGCCAGCAGCTTAGGGGGGTTTAACTCCTACAATGGGCAGTTCTTC
d_call: NA
clone_size: NA
v_call: TRBV11-2
j_call: TRBJ2-1

cdr3_aa: CASSASSGSLYEQYF
cdr3_nt: TGTGCCAGCAGCGCATCTAGCGGGTCTCTCTACGAGCAGTACTTC
d_call: TRBD2
clone_size: many
v_call: TRBV9
j_call: TRBJ2-7

cdr3_aa: CASSLLAGEPTGELFF
cdr3_nt: TGTGCCAGCAGTTTACTAGCGGGGGAGCCGACCGGGGAGCTGTTTTTT
d_call: TRBD2
clone_size: many
v_call: TRBV12-3/TRBV12-4
j_call: TRBJ2-2

cdr3_aa: CASRELAGTDTQYF
cdr3_nt: TGCGCCAGCCGAGAACTAGCGGGCACAGATACGCAGTATTTT
d_call: TRBD2
clone_size: NA
v_call: TRBV5-1
j_call: TRBJ2-3

cdr3_aa: CASSSGELAGRDEQYF
cdr3_nt: TGCGCCAGCAGCTCCGGTGAACTAGCGGGGCGCGACGAGCAGTACTTC
d_call: TRBD2
clone_size: many
v_call: TRBV5-1
j_call: TRBJ2-7

cdr3_aa: CASRYTGASGNTIYF
cdr3_nt: TGTGCCAGCAGATATACAGGGGCCTCTGGAAACACCATATATTTT
d_call: TRBD1
clone_size: many
v_call: TRBV12-3/TRBV12-4
j_call: TRBJ1-3

cdr3_aa: CATSGPKLAGSFETQYF
cdr3_nt: TGTGCCACCAGTGGGCCCAAACTAGCGGGAAGTTTTGAGACCCAGTACTTC
d_call: TRBD2
clone_size: many
v_call: TRBV24-1
j_call: TRBJ2-5

cdr3_aa: CASSIASTLYNEQFF
cdr3_nt: TGTGCCAGTAGTATAGCTTCGACTCTCTACAATGAGCAGTTCTTC
d_call: NA
clone_size: many
v_call: TRBV19
j_call: TRBJ2-1

cdr3_aa: CSVETDTGELFF
cdr3_nt: TGCAGCGTTGAGACAGACACCGGGGAGCTGTTTTTT
d_call: NA
clone_size: many
v_call: TRBV29-1
j_call: TRBJ2-2

cdr3_aa: CASRTTEKTQYF
cdr3_nt: TGTGCCAGCAGAACAACAGAGAAGACCCAGTACTTC
d_call: NA
clone_size: few
v_call: TRBV11-2
j_call: TRBJ2-5

cdr3_aa: CASSLSRRAYEQYF
cdr3_nt: TGTGCCAGCAGTTTGAGTCGTAGGGCTTACGAGCAGTACTTC
d_call: NA
clone_size: many
v_call: TRBV28
j_call: TRBJ2-7

cdr3_aa: CSARSQQGPNTEAFF
cdr3_nt: TGCAGTGCTAGATCACAACAGGGACCGAACACTGAAGCTTTCTTT
d_call: NA
clone_size: medium-sized
v_call: TRBV20-1
j_call: TRBJ1-1

cdr3_aa: CASSTTGRNYGYTF
cdr3_nt: TGTGCCAGCAGCACTACAGGGCGAAACTATGGCTACACCTTC
d_call: NA
clone_size: many
v_call: TRBV9
j_call: TRBJ1-2

cdr3_aa: CAWKRTDTQYF
cdr3_nt: TGTGCCTGGAAGAGAACAGATACGCAGTATTTT
d_call: NA
clone_size: NA
v_call: TRBV30
j_call: TRBJ2-3

cdr3_aa: CASHEHGNEQYF
cdr3_nt: TGTGCCAGCCACGAACACGGGAACGAGCAGTACTTC
d_call: NA
clone_size: many
v_call: TRBV25-1
j_call: TRBJ2-7

cdr3_aa: CASSEFTRDRGYYGYTF
cdr3_nt: TGTGCCAGCAGCGAGTTCACCCGGGACAGGGGTTACTATGGCTACACCTTC
d_call: TRBD1
clone_size: NA
v_call: TRBV7-3
j_call: TRBJ1-2

cdr3_aa: CASSLGPRDRPPYEQYF
cdr3_nt: TGCGCCAGCAGCTTGGGCCCCAGGGACAGACCTCCCTACGAGCAGTACTTC
d_call: TRBD1
clone_size: many
v_call: TRBV5-1
j_call: TRBJ2-7

cdr3_aa: CASSIKPGLATTGELFF
cdr3_nt: TGTGCCAGCAGCATCAAACCGGGACTAGCGACGACCGGGGAGCTGTTTTTT
d_call: TRBD2
clone_size: many
v_call: TRBV9
j_call: TRBJ2-2

cdr3_aa: CATSRDSPVRNTGELFF
cdr3_nt: TGTGCCACCAGCAGAGATAGCCCGGTGCGGAACACCGGGGAGCTGTTTTTT
d_call: NA
clone_size: NA
v_call: TRBV15
j_call: TRBJ2-2

cdr3_aa: CASSFGGGGSYEQYF
cdr3_nt: TGTGCCAGCAGCTTCGGGGGGGGCGGGTCCTACGAGCAGTACTTC
d_call: TRBD2
clone_size: many
v_call: TRBV7-8
j_call: TRBJ2-7

cdr3_aa: CASSSARVDTGELFF
cdr3_nt: TGCGCCAGCAGCTCGGCCAGGGTTGACACCGGGGAGCTGTTTTTT
d_call: NA
clone_size: many
v_call: TRBV5-1
j_call: TRBJ2-2

cdr3_aa: CASTGRKGVTERAYEQYF
cdr3_nt: TGTGCCAGTACAGGAAGAAAGGGAGTGACAGAGCGGGCCTACGAGCAGTACTTC
d_call: NA
clone_size: many
v_call: TRBV19
j_call: TRBJ2-7

cdr3_aa: CASSWSPSGQNIQYF
cdr3_nt: TGTGCCAGCAGTTGGTCTCCTAGCGGGCAAAACATTCAGTACTTC
d_call: TRBD2
clone_size: NA
v_call: TRBV28
j_call: TRBJ2-4

cdr3_aa: CSVEVRGRGAFF
cdr3_nt: TGCAGCGTTGAAGTACGGGGGAGGGGAGCTTTCTTT
d_call: NA
clone_size: many
v_call: TRBV29-1
j_call: TRBJ1-1

cdr3_aa: CSAREKRGWNNEQFF
cdr3_nt: TGCAGTGCTAGGGAAAAGCGGGGTTGGAACAATGAGCAGTTCTTC
d_call: TRBD2
clone_size: many
v_call: TRBV20-1
j_call: TRBJ2-1

cdr3_aa: CSAGGLAGEVTGELFF
cdr3_nt: TGCAGTGCTGGGGGACTAGCGGGGGAGGTCACCGGGGAGCTGTTTTTT
d_call: TRBD2
clone_size: NA
v_call: TRBV20-1
j_call: TRBJ2-2

cdr3_aa: CASSLNGHLSGNTIYF
cdr3_nt: TGTGCCAGCAGCTTAAATGGACACCTCTCTGGAAACACCATATATTTT
d_call: NA
clone_size: many
v_call: TRBV7-9
j_call: TRBJ1-3

cdr3_aa: CAIRATGTSGRRNEQFF
cdr3_nt: TGTGCCATCAGAGCCACCGGGACTAGCGGGAGAAGGAATGAGCAGTTCTTC
d_call: TRBD2
clone_size: many
v_call: TRBV10-3
j_call: TRBJ2-1

cdr3_aa: CSAPRQVGDYGYTF
cdr3_nt: TGCAGTGCCCCTAGACAGGTCGGCGACTATGGCTACACCTTC
d_call: NA
clone_size: many
v_call: TRBV20-1
j_call: TRBJ1-2